Listed below are T cell receptor beta chains from one sample, sequenced in a study of cytomegalovirus exposure and HLA in healthy donors. Repertoires were generated with immunoSEQ multiplex PCR, while TCRdb's copy carries only in-frame clones and drops some. Seen here are over 100,000 clones, almost 80% observed once, and the top ten hold approximately 1.4%. The sequenced material came from PBMCs. Source of these receptors: a female donor in good health and CMV-seronegative. Both conserved end residues are part of each CDR3.

v_call	cdr3_length	j_call	cdr3_aa
TRBV5-6	14	TRBJ1-1	CASSSGTPNTEAFF
TRBV7-3	15	TRBJ2-1	CASSLSGGSYNEQFF
TRBV9	14	TRBJ1-5	CASSVGPSNQPQHF
TRBV9	14	TRBJ2-1	CASSPKTGKNEQFF
TRBV30	15	TRBJ1-5	CAWSVRGLGNQPQHF
TRBV2	15	TRBJ2-7	CASSPRDREYHEQYF
TRBV28	13	TRBJ2-1	CASNEPPYNEQFF
TRBV6-1	14	TRBJ1-2	CASSEWRPNYGYTF
TRBV28	12	TRBJ2-7	CASSNRGLEQYF
TRBV10-1	13	TRBJ2-7	CASSEYSSYEQYF
TRBV6-1	13	TRBJ1-5	CASSGEGRQPQHF
TRBV7-8	14	TRBJ2-7	CASSFRDSGYEQYF
TRBV7-2	15	TRBJ2-3	CASSFRTTGTDTQYF
TRBV28	13	TRBJ2-7	CASSPGASYEQYF
TRBV18	14	TRBJ1-3	CASSRDSSGNTIYF
TRBV6-1	15	TRBJ1-2	CASSEGWTAIYGYTF
TRBV5-1	14	TRBJ2-7	CASSLVGRDYEQYF
TRBV13	17	TRBJ2-2	CASSSFGGTENTGELFF
TRBV4-1	18	TRBJ2-1	CASSQEKNSGGPKNEQFF
TRBV2	13	TRBJ1-1	CASSDNGRTEAFF
TRBV4-1	14	TRBJ1-4	CASSPQGWGEKLFF
TRBV4-3	16	TRBJ2-1	CASSQGAALSYNEQFF
TRBV7-3	15	TRBJ1-1	CASSLTVTGNTEAFF
TRBV7-6	12	TRBJ1-2	CASSLGLGGYTF
TRBV6-5	15	TRBJ1-4	CASSYTGNLAEKLFF
TRBV6-1	14	TRBJ2-7	CASSEFGNAYEQYF
TRBV27	14	TRBJ1-1	CASSEDRWNTEAFF
TRBV2	16	TRBJ2-1	CASRAHRGQGYNEQFF
TRBV2	15	TRBJ2-1	CASSEVWTSGRGQFF
TRBV30	16	TRBJ1-2	CAWSHIRDRALYGYTF
TRBV6-1	14	TRBJ2-1	CASSERGYSDEQFF
TRBV5-6	15	TRBJ2-1	CASSFRHLPGGEQFF
TRBV15	15	TRBJ2-7	CATAGGRESSYEQYF
TRBV28	11	TRBJ2-7	CASSGTYEQYF
TRBV27	14	TRBJ2-2	CASRLSSNTGELFF
TRBV5-1	13	TRBJ2-7	CASRSLMGHEQYF
TRBV2	14	TRBJ1-6	CASSWGLSNSPLHF
TRBV4-3	15	TRBJ1-2	CASSQVLGQLYGYTF
TRBV29-1	14	TRBJ2-5	CSVETGPPGETQYF
TRBV23-1	19	TRBJ1-1	CASSLPPRDRGRKNTEAFF
TRBV4-3	15	TRBJ2-2	CASSQGGVGVGELFF
TRBV28	14	TRBJ2-3	CASSFQGNADTQYF
TRBV21-1	16	TRBJ2-7	CASSTATSGRAYEQYF
TRBV2	15	TRBJ1-5	CASTITGFMVQPQHF
TRBV27	13	TRBJ2-1	CASSRESSNEQFF
TRBV19	18	TRBJ2-1	CASSSQLESSGLYNEQFF
TRBV28	15	TRBJ1-2	CASTPGQGISYGYTF
TRBV28	15	TRBJ2-1	CASSLGDRTANEQFF
TRBV27	13	TRBJ1-5	CASSLRGGQPQHF
TRBV10-3	15	TRBJ2-5	CAISETAGAGETQYF
TRBV30	15	TRBJ2-7	CAWTAGTGGFYEQYF
TRBV4-3	16	TRBJ2-1	CASSRFTGESYNEQFF
TRBV14	17	TRBJ2-2	CASSQEGVILVTGELFF
TRBV27	16	TRBJ2-3	CASSLNGPGRADTQYF
TRBV19	18	TRBJ1-4	CASSTSGTYGGSNEKLFF